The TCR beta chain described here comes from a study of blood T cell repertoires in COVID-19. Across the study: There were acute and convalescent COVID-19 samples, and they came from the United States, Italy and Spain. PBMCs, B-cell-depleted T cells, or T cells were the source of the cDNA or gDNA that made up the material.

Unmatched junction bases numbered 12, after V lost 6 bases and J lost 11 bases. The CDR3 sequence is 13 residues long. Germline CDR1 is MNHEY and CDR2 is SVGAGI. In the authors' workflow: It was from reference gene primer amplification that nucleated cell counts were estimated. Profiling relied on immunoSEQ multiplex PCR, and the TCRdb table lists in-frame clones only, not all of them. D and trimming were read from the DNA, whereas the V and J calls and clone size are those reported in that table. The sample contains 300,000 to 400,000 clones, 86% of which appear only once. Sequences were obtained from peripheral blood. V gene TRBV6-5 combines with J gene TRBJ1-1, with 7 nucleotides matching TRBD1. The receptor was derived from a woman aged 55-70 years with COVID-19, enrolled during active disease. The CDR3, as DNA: TGTGCCAGCAGCAACTACAGGGGAGCATTGGCTTTCTTT. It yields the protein CASSNYRGALAFF.